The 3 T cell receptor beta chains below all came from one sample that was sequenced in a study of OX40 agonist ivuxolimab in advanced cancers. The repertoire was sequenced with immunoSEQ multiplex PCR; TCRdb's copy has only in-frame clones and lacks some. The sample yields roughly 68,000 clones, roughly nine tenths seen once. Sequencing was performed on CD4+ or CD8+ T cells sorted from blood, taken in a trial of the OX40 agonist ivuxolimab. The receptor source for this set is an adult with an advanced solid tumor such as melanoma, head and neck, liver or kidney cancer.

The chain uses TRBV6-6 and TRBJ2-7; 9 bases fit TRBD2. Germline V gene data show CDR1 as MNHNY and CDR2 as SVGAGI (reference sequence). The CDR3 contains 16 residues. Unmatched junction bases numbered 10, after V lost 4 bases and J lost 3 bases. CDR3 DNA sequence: TGTGCCAGCAGTTTTACGAGCGGGAGGCTCAACTACGAGCAGTACTTC. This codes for CASSFTSGRLNYEQYF.

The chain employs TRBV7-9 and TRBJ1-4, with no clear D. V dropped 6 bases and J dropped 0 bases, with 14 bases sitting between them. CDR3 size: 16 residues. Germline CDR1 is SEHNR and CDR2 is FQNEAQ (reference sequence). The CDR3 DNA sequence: TGTGCCAGCAGACCCCCGAAGGACTCAACTAATGAAAAACTGTTTTTT. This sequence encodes CASRPPKDSTNEKLFF.

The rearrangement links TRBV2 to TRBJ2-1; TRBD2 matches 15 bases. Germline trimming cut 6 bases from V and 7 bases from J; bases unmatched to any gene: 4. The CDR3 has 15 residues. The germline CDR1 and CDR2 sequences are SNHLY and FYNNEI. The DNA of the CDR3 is TGTGCCAGCAGATCCGGGACTAGCGGGAGGAATGAGCAGTTCTTC. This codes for CASRSGTSGRNEQFF.